This entry concerns a single TCR beta chain. V was clipped by 0 bases and J by 0 bases; unmatched bases: 8. The CDR3 spans 18 residues. Germline V gene lookup returns CDR1 MGHRA and CDR2 YSYEKL. These data come from a study of blood T cell repertoires in COVID-19. Overall study context: COVID-19 samples from acute and convalescent phases originated in the United States, Italy and Spain. PBMCs, B-cell-depleted T cells, or T cells provided the cDNA or gDNA that made up the material.

Original methodology: Reference gene primer amplification gave estimated nucleated cell counts. The protocol was immunoSEQ multiplex PCR, while the TCRdb copy is restricted to in-frame clones and leaves out a portion. V and J calls and clone size are given by that table; D and trimming were obtained from the DNA. The sample lists 120,000 to 150,000 clones; approximately 80% were seen once. Sequencing input: peripheral blood. The chain is built from TRBV4-1 and TRBJ2-7, with 10 nucleotides matching TRBD1. The sequence was collected from a human donor in a cohort sampled during active COVID-19. The CDR3 DNA is TGCGCCAGCAGCCAAGAGCACCCGGGACAGGGGTACTCCTACGAGCAGTACTTC. Residues: CASSQEHPGQGYSYEQYF.